This T cell receptor (beta chain) was obtained from a study of blood T cell repertoires in COVID-19 (dated by TCRdb to 2019 to 2021). Describing the broader study: Samples from collaborators originated in the United States, Italy and Spain and spanned both the acute and convalescent phases of COVID-19. Samples were obtained from the ongoing ImmuneRACE study (first 160 participants) and from some 1,300 subjects provided by 6 global collaborators. A de-identified subject ID, COVID-19 status, age in years and sex were almost always included in the sample metadata. The repertoires were released in a freely available public database intended as a resource for research on the immune response to SARS-CoV-2. Where HLA class I and class II types were available, the types were taken from metadata supplied by the sample provider, not from assay-based typing. Deeply sampled blood TCRbeta repertoires from subjects exposed to, actively infected with, or recovered from COVID-19 were included in the dataset. The prospective study material was composed of cDNA or gDNA derived from T cells, B-cell-depleted T cells, or PBMCs. Here is what the overall study found, with its caveats: How much clinical and demographic metadata was included differed by source and by participant, and the metadata was provided uncurated.

Regarding this clone: Its target antigen remains unknown. The record has no base qualities; no much larger clone is one base away.

Each collaborating institution followed its own protocols to collect whole blood in K2EDTA tubes. Collaborator samples were shipped for TCRbeta analysis as frozen whole blood, isolated PBMCs, or DNA extracted from either sample type. From its cysteine to its phenylalanine, the CDR3 spans 15 amino acids. The CDR3 DNA has 45 bases and is translated from base 1. Taken from the germline V gene, the CDR1 and CDR2 loops are SGDLS and YYNGEE. V loses 1 base of germline sequence and J loses 0 bases, and the interval between the two ends is 8 bases. TCRbeta CDR3 regions were amplified from genomic DNA using the immunoSEQ Assay, a bias-controlled multiplex PCR. Concerning the study's data processing: Within the assay, amplification of reference gene primers was used to estimate how many nucleated cells each sample contained. Sequence reads were collapsed and filtered to measure the absolute abundance of every unique TCRbeta CDR3 rearrangement. For each sample, productive Simpson clonality was calculated as the square root of Simpson's diversity index over productive rearrangements. The immuneACCESS repertoire file appears here via TCRdb, limited to in-frame rearrangements. These files lack a portion of the clones; in checked studies, under half of the deficit traces to unresolved V genes, and the cause of the others is not known. D and trimming were read from the DNA, whereas the V and J calls and clone size are those reported in that table. In this sample the table shows roughly 68,000 clones, approximately 80% of which occur a single time. The ten largest account for about 15% of the sample.

Specimen: peripheral blood. The clonotype comes from a man older than 75 with active COVID-19. This receptor chain uses TRBV9 and TRBJ1-3, with an unclear D gene assignment. CDR3 protein: CASSVTPGSGNTIYF. The nucleotide sequence is TGTGCCAGCAGCGTAACTCCAGGCTCTGGAAACACCATATATTTT.